The sequence of this T cell receptor beta chain was determined in a study of blood T cell repertoires in COVID-19. The data were produced by immunoSEQ multiplex PCR, yet TCRdb's version contains in-frame clones alone and is incomplete. Among 52,000 or so clones, over 80% were seen once, and the ten largest hold roughly 3.6%. This CDR3 is built from 15 residues. J is TRBJ1-1 and V is TRBV21-1; the table's TRBD1 call for D was not verified on the DNA. TRBV21-1 is tagged as a pseudogene. This receptor was identified in a man aged 40-55 years with COVID-19, enrolled during active disease. Sequences were obtained from peripheral blood. CDR3 DNA sequence: TGTGCCAGCAGCAAGGGCAGCCCCAGGAACACTGAAGCTTTCTTT. As protein: CASSKGSPRNTEAFF.